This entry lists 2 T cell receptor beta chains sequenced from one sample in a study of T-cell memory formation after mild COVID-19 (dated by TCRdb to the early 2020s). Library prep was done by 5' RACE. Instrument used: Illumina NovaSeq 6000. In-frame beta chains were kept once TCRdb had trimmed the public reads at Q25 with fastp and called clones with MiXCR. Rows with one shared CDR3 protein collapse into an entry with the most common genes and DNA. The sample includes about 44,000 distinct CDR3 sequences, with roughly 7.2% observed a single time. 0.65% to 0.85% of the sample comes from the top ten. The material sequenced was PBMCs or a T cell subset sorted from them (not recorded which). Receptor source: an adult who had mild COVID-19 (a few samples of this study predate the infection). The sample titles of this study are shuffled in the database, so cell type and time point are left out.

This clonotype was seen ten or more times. The CDR3 region is CASSLKSGVVETQYF. DNA of the CDR3: TGTGCCAGCAGCTTGAAATCTGGAGTTGTAGAGACCCAGTACTTC. The rearrangement links TRBV7-2 to TRBJ2-5, with D hard to call. V was pared by 3 bases and J by 4 bases, with 15 bases between. Germline-derived CDR1 and CDR2 are SGHTA and FQGNSA. This CDR3 is 15 amino acids long.

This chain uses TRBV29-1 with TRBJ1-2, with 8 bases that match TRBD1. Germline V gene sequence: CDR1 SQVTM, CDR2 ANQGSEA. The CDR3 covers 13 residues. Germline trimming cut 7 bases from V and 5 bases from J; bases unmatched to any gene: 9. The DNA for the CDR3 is TGCAGCGCTTGGACAGGGAGTAAATATGGCTACACCTTC. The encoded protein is CSAWTGSKYGYTF.